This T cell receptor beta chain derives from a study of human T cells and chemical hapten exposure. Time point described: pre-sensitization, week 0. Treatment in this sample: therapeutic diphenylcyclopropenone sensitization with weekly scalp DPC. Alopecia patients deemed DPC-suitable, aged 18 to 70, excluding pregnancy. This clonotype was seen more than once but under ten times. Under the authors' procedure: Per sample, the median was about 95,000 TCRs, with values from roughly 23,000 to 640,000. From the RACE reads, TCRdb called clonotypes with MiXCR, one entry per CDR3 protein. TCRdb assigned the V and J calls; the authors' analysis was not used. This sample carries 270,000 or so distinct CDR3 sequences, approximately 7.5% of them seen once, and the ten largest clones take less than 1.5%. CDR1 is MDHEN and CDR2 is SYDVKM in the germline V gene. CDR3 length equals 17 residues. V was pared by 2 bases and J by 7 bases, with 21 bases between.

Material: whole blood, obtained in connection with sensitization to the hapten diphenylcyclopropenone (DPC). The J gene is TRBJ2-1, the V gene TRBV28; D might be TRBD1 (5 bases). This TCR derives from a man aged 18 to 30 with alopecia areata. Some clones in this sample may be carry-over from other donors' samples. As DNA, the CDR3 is TGTGCCAGCAGTTTAGTCGGATTCTTGGGGCGCGAGAATGAGCAGTTCTTC. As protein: CASSLVGFLGRENEQFF.